Listed below are T cell receptor beta chains from one sample, sequenced in a study of T-cell reconstitution after alpha-beta-depleted transplantation in children. TCRdb analysed the PCR reads with MiXCR anew, one entry per CDR3 protein. The sample records tens of thousands of distinct CDR3 sequences, roughly 5% being singletons. The specimen comprised PBMCs, mostly from graft donor cells, sampled 180 days after TCRalphabeta/CD19-depleted stem cell transplant. These receptors came from a boy younger than two who had a stem cell transplant for acute myeloid leukemia, so the T cells may come from the graft donor. Both conserved end residues are part of each CDR3. D genes are given only for firm matches. The listing skips clone size in some rows; elsewhere it reads once, few, many or a size class.

D	size	V	J	length	CDR3	DNA
-	many	TRBV15	TRBJ1-1	14	CATSRDRGYTEAFF	TGTGCCACCAGCAGAGATCGGGGGTACACTGAAGCTTTCTTT
TRBD2	many	TRBV4-3	TRBJ2-3	15	CASSLSGDPTDTQYF	TGCGCCAGCAGCCTTAGCGGGGATCCCACAGATACGCAGTATTTT
TRBD2	many	TRBV29-1	TRBJ2-3	14	CSGEGLGPTDTQYF	TGCAGCGGGGAGGGGCTTGGACCCACAGATACGCAGTATTTT
-	many	TRBV11-3	TRBJ2-1	14	CASSQRSSYNEQFF	TGTGCCAGCAGTCAGAGGAGCTCCTACAATGAGCAGTTCTTC
-	many	TRBV19	TRBJ2-5	14	CASSTGRGEETQYF	TGTGCCAGTAGTACGGGCAGGGGAGAAGAGACCCAGTACTTC
-	many	TRBV6-5	TRBJ2-2	15	CASSSQGLVTGELFF	TGTGCCAGCAGCTCACAGGGTCTGGTCACCGGGGAGCTGTTTTTT
-	many	TRBV11-2	TRBJ2-7	10	CASGRTEQYF	TGTGCCAGCGGGAGGACCGAGCAGTACTTC
-	many	TRBV7-2	TRBJ1-1	14	CASSSGILNTEAFF	TGTGCCAGCAGCTCCGGGATCTTGAACACTGAAGCTTTCTTT
TRBD2	many	TRBV20-1	TRBJ2-7	13	CSARASGGYEQYF	TGCAGTGCTAGGGCTAGCGGGGGCTACGAGCAGTACTTC
TRBD2	many	TRBV29-1	TRBJ2-5	13	CSLRGGEVETQYF	TGCAGCCTCCGGGGGGGGGAAGTGGAGACCCAGTACTTC
TRBD1	many	TRBV7-8	TRBJ2-1	15	CASSLRQGTYNEQFF	TGTGCCAGCAGCTTACGACAGGGAACCTACAATGAGCAGTTCTTC
TRBD1	many	TRBV20-1	TRBJ1-1	11	CSADRGTEAFF	TGCAGTGCCGACAGGGGCACTGAAGCTTTCTTT
-	-	TRBV10-3	TRBJ2-3	15	CAISEYPISTDTQYF	TGTGCCATCAGTGAATACCCCATCTCTACAGATACGCAGTATTTT
TRBD1	many	TRBV18	TRBJ1-1	15	CASSPQGAKNTEAFF	TGTGCCAGCTCGCCACAGGGGGCGAAGAACACTGAAGCTTTCTTT
TRBD2	many	TRBV29-1	TRBJ2-1	13	CSVEGTSGYLQFF	TGCAGCGTTGAAGGGACTAGCGGGTATTTGCAGTTCTTC
-	many	TRBV7-2	TRBJ2-7	14	CASSFSNGYYEQYF	TGTGCCAGCAGCTTTTCTAACGGTTACTACGAGCAGTACTTC
-	many	TRBV20-1	TRBJ1-5	13	CSAIGAANQPQHF	TGCAGTGCTATTGGGGCAGCCAATCAGCCCCAGCATTTT
-	many	TRBV6-5	TRBJ1-5	13	CASSYGRDQPQHF	TGTGCCAGCAGTTATGGACGGGATCAGCCCCAGCATTTT
TRBD2	many	TRBV5-1	TRBJ2-3	15	CASSLLSGGGDTQYF	TGCGCCAGCAGCTTGCTCAGCGGGGGGGGGGATACGCAGTATTTT
TRBD1	many	TRBV20-1	TRBJ2-1	14	CSAFTDRGYNEQFF	TGCAGTGCATTCACGGACAGGGGCTACAATGAGCAGTTCTTC
-	many	TRBV20-1	TRBJ2-1	14	CSASQGGAPPKQFF	TGCAGTGCTAGCCAGGGGGGCGCCCCCCCAAAGCAGTTCTTC
TRBD1	many	TRBV7-2	TRBJ2-7	13	CASSLEYRGEQYF	TGTGCCAGCAGCTTAGAATACAGGGGCGAGCAGTACTTC
-	many	TRBV14	TRBJ2-5	12	CASSINLGTQYF	TGTGCCAGCAGCATTAATCTGGGGACCCAGTACTTC
TRBD2	many	TRBV20-1	TRBJ2-3	13	CRGASGATDTQYF	TGCAGGGGGGCTAGCGGGGCCACAGATACGCAGTATTTT
TRBD2	medium-sized	TRBV7-2	TRBJ2-5	16	CASSPSSGGEGETQYF	TGTGCCAGCAGCCCCTCTAGCGGGGGGGAGGGGGAGACCCAGTACTTC
-	many	TRBV27	TRBJ1-6	11	CASRPNSPLHF	TGTGCCAGCCGCCCCAATTCACCCCTCCACTTT
TRBD1	many	TRBV6-5	TRBJ1-6	17	CASRTRIGTGNNSPLHF	TGTGCCAGCAGGACCCGGATCGGGACAGGGAATAATTCACCCCTCCACTTT
-	many	TRBV5-1	TRBJ2-3	14	CASSPDGSTDTQYF	TGCGCCAGCAGCCCGGATGGCTCTACAGATACGCAGTATTTT
-	many	TRBV9	TRBJ2-3	15	CASSAYQRITDTQYF	TGTGCCAGCAGCGCCTACCAGAGAATCACAGATACGCAGTATTTT
-	many	TRBV5-1	TRBJ2-2	10	CASSLRGLFF	TGCGCCAGCAGCTTGAGGGGGCTGTTTTTT
-	many	TRBV4-3	TRBJ2-7	13	CASSQGLSYEQYF	TGCGCCAGCAGCCAAGGCCTCAGCTACGAGCAGTACTTC
-	many	TRBV12-3/TRBV12-4	TRBJ2-3	15	CASSFSGVGTDTQYF	TGTGCCAGCAGTTTTTCCGGGGTGGGCACAGATACGCAGTATTTT
-	many	TRBV2	TRBJ1-6	13	CATSTRLNSPLHF	TGTGCCACCTCCACAAGGCTGAATTCACCCCTCCACTTT
-	many	TRBV5-1	TRBJ1-3	15	CASSFTGPSGNTIYF	TGCGCCAGCAGCTTCACAGGGCCCTCTGGAAACACCATATATTTT
-	many	TRBV11-2	TRBJ1-1	16	CASSLDRPPSRTEAFF	TGTGCCAGCAGCTTAGATCGCCCCCCGTCCCGGACTGAAGCTTTCTTT
-	many	TRBV11-3	TRBJ2-7	13	CASSPPETYEQYF	TGTGCCAGCAGCCCGCCGGAGACCTACGAGCAGTACTTC
-	many	TRBV11-2	TRBJ2-3	13	CASSLGGANTQYF	TGTGCCAGCAGTCTAGGGGGGGCCAATACGCAGTATTTT
-	many	TRBV7-2	TRBJ2-3	17	CASSPDLRSGVSGTQYF	TGTGCCAGCAGCCCGGACCTTAGGTCGGGGGTATCGGGGACGCAGTATTTT
TRBD1	many	TRBV5-1	TRBJ2-5	15	CASSFTGTGKETQYF	TGCGCCAGCAGCTTTACCGGGACAGGCAAAGAGACCCAGTACTTC
-	many	TRBV4-3	TRBJ2-7	15	CASSQDQKRVYEQYF	TGCGCCAGCAGCCAAGATCAGAAGAGGGTCTACGAGCAGTACTTC
TRBD1	many	TRBV6-1	TRBJ2-1	15	CASREDRGPYNEQFF	TGTGCCAGCAGGGAGGACAGGGGGCCTTACAATGAGCAGTTCTTC
TRBD2	many	TRBV7-2	TRBJ2-1	17	CASSFSSGGAPYNEQFF	TGTGCCAGCAGCTTTTCTAGCGGGGGGGCTCCCTACAATGAGCAGTTCTTC
TRBD2	many	TRBV29-1	TRBJ2-1	16	CSVVPLPSGGAYEQFF	TGCAGCGTTGTTCCCCTCCCTAGCGGGGGGGCCTATGAGCAGTTCTTC
TRBD1	many	TRBV20-1	TRBJ1-2	15	CSAATGTEVFYGYTF	TGCAGTGCCGCAACCGGGACAGAAGTTTTCTATGGCTACACCTTC
TRBD2	many	TRBV7-7	TRBJ2-5	15	CASSFVGLAGETQYF	TGTGCCAGCAGCTTCGTTGGACTAGCGGGAGAGACCCAGTACTTC
-	many	TRBV4-3	TRBJ2-3	16	CASSQDSGASTDTQYF	TGCGCCAGCAGCCAAGATAGTGGAGCTAGCACAGATACGCAGTATTTT
TRBD1	many	TRBV6-5	TRBJ2-5	15	CASMGQGWGQETQYF	TGTGCCAGCATGGGACAGGGTTGGGGACAAGAGACCCAGTACTTC
-	many	TRBV5-6	TRBJ2-7	13	CASSFGTTYEQYF	TGTGCCAGCAGCTTTGGGACAACCTACGAGCAGTACTTC
-	few	TRBV6-5	TRBJ2-4	13	CASSYTAKNIQYF	TGTGCCAGCAGTTACACGGCCAAAAACATTCAGTACTTC
TRBD2	many	TRBV9	TRBJ2-1	14	CASSWGGNYNEQFF	TGTGCCAGCAGCTGGGGGGGAAACTACAATGAGCAGTTCTTC
-	-	TRBV5-2	TRBJ2-3	14	CAMGSWQICDTQYF	TGTGCCATGGGCTCGTGGCAGATCTGCGATACCCAGTATTTT
TRBD1	many	TRBV9	TRBJ1-4	16	CASSSRGGTAFEKLFF	TGTGCCAGCAGCTCACGAGGGGGGACAGCTTTTGAAAAACTGTTTTTT
-	many	TRBV6-6	TRBJ2-5	13	CASSFLGDGTQYF	TGTGCCAGCAGTTTCCTCGGGGACGGGACCCAGTACTTC
TRBD1	few	TRBV6-2/TRBV6-3	TRBJ1-5	22	CASSYSNGRSQGAYYSNQPQHF	TGTGCCAGCAGTTACTCGAACGGGCGTTCACAGGGGGCCTACTATAGCAATCAGCCCCAGCATTTT
TRBD2	-	TRBV3-1	TRBJ2-1	18	CACSPLAGGPSSYNEQFF	TGTGCCTGCAGCCCGTTAGCGGGGGGCCCGAGCTCCTACAATGAGCAGTTCTTC
-	many	TRBV2	TRBJ1-2	14	CASSARQDGYGYTF	TGTGCCAGCAGTGCGAGACAGGACGGCTATGGCTACACCTTC
TRBD2	many	TRBV19	TRBJ2-5	15	CASRQLAGDQETQYF	TGTGCCAGTAGGCAACTAGCGGGGGACCAAGAGACCCAGTACTTC
-	many	TRBV7-9	TRBJ2-2	13	CASSLGYPGELFF	TGTGCCAGCAGCCTTGGGTACCCCGGGGAGCTGTTTTTT